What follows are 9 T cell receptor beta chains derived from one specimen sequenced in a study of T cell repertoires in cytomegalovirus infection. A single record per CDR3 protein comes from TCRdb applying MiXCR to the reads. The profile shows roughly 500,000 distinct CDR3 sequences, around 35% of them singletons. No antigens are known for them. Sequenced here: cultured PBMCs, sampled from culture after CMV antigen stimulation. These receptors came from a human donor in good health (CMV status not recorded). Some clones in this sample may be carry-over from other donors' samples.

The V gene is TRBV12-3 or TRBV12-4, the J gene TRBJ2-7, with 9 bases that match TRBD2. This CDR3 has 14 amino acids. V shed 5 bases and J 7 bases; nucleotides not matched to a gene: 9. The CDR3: CASSPTSGPREQYF. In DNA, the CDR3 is TGTGCCAGCAGTCCGACTAGCGGCCCGAGAGAGCAGTACTTC.

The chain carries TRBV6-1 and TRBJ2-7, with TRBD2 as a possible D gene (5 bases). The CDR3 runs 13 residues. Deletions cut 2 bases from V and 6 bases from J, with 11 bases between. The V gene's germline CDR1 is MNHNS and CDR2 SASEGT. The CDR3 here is CASSESLGGEQYV. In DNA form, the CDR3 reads TGTGCCAGCAGTGAATCTCTCGGAGGCGAGCAGTACGTC.

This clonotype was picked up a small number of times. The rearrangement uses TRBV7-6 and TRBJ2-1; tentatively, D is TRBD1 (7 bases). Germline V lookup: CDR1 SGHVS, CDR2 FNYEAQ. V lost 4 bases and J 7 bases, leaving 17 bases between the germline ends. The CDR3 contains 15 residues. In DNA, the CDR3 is TGTGCCAGCAGCTCCGGGAGAGCGACAGGGAATGAGCAGTTCTTC. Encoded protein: CASSSGRATGNEQFF.

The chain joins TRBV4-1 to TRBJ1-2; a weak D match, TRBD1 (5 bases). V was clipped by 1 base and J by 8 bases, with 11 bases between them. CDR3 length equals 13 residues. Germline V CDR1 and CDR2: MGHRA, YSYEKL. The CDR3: CASSQGGHLGYTF. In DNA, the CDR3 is TGCGCCAGCAGCCAAGGGGGCCACCTCGGCTACACCTTC.

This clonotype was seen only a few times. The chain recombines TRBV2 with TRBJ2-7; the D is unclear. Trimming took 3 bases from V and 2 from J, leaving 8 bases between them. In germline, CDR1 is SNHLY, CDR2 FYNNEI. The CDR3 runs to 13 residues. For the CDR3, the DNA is TGTGCCAGCAGTGAGGCGACCCCCTACGAGCAGTACGTC. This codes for CASSEATPYEQYV.

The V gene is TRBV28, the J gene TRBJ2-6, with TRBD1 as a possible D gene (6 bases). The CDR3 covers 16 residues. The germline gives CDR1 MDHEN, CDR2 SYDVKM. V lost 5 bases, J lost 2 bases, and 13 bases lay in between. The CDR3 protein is CASSTIDRPGANVLTF. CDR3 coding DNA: TGTGCCAGCAGTACCATTGACAGGCCTGGGGCCAACGTCCTGACTTTC.

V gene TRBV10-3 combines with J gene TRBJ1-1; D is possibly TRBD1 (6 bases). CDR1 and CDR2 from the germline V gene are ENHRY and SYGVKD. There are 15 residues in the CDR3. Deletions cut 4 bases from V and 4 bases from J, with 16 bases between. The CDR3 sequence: CAISANQGLSTEAFF. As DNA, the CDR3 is TGTGCCATCAGTGCAAATCAGGGGCTAAGCACTGAAGCTTTCTTT.

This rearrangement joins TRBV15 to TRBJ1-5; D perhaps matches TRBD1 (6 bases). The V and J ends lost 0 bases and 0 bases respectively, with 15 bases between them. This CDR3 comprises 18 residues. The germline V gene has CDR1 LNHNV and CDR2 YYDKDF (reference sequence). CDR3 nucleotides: TGTGCCACCAGCAGAGAAGATTGGGGGGCAAATAGCAATCAGCCCCAGCATTTT. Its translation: CATSREDWGANSNQPQHF.

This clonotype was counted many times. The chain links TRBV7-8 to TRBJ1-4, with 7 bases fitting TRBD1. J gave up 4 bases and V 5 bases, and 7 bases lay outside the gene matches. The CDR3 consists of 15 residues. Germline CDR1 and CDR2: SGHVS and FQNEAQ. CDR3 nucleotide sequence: TGTGCCAGCAGCCCTTCCGGGACAGTTAATGAAAAACTGTTTTTT. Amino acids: CASSPSGTVNEKLFF.